This T cell receptor beta chain was captured by sequencing in a study of CD8+ T cells in alopecia areata (dated by TCRdb to between 2017 and 2018). Broadly, across the study: Treated patients were enrolled in an open-label pilot trial of oral tofacitinib at 5 to 10 mg twice daily for moderate-to-severe alopecia areata. Scalp clonality was compared among normal scalp (n=4), patchy alopecia areata scalp (n=8), and alopecia totalis/universalis scalp (n=8). For the treated patients, the SALT score, which quantifies what percentage of scalp surface area is affected, served as the measure of disease severity. Tofacitinib was administered for 6 to 18 months, and 6 months of follow-up off drug were then conducted to assess delayed response and recurrence. Human TCRbeta sequencing covered scalp tissue and sorted CD4+ and CD8+ peripheral blood T cells from patchy and totalis/universalis alopecia areata patients and healthy controls. TCRbeta CDR3 regions were amplified by immunoSEQ multiplex PCR with 35 Vbeta forward and 13 Jbeta reverse primers. RNA was obtained with the PAXgene miRNA kit for fixed scalp, the miRNeasy kit for PBMCs, and the RNeasy kit for mouse skin. Tofacitinib-treated patients had biopsies at baseline and at 4 and 24 weeks of treatment, with a later scalp biopsy in several patients. The study used high-throughput TCRbeta sequencing to examine T cell clonal expansion in alopecia areata, in both the C3H/HeJ mouse model and human patients.

This clone was detected only a few times. Its antigen remains undetermined. No base quality values were provided; no much bigger clone lies one nucleotide off. Libraries were made using the immunoSEQ multiplex PCR assay. RNA was extracted from all samples and reverse transcribed into cDNA as template for TCR sequencing. First-strand cDNA was synthesized using SuperScript III with a 2:1 mix of oligo-dT and random hexamers. A synthetic immune receptor repertoire was used to measure amplification bias, and any remaining bias was corrected computationally. The authors processed their data as follows. Raw reads were preprocessed to remove errors, and CDR3 was defined by IMGT conventions from the conserved cysteine to phenylalanine. To get clonality, Shannon entropy was normalized by log2 of the number of productive unique TCRs and the result was subtracted from 1. Whether scalp clones were CD4 or CD8 was inferred by matching scalp TCRbeta sequences against CD4 and CD8 repertoires sorted from blood. TCRdb carries this immuneACCESS record with in-frame sequences only. Its versions omit some clonotypes, under half of them owing to an unresolved V gene in the studies checked, with the rest unexplained. Clone size and the V and J calls come from that table; the DNA yielded D and trimming. The sample includes about 160,000 clones, with roughly two thirds observed a single time. Approximately 0.91% of the sample is in the top ten clones.

Paper-wide results and their limitations: Scalp TCR repertoire analysis is complicated because resident alphabeta T cells in normal human skin are also sequenced, whereas mouse skin is dominated by gammadelta T cells. The treated cohort was small, with a single nonresponder, so links between baseline CD8+ expansion and response need larger studies. Tofacitinib significantly decreased scalp clonality and the number of expanded CD8+ clones among the top 100 scalp clones. Lesional scalp, especially in alopecia totalis/universalis, showed higher clonality and more expanded CD8+ clones than normal scalp, suggesting antigenic drive. Many expanded lesional clones persisted in scalp and blood during tofacitinib treatment, which may partly explain relapse after stopping treatment. Compared with mice, TCR sequences shared between patients were less clear, possibly partly because of HLA diversity across the patient population.

CDR1 MGHRA and CDR2 YSYEKL were looked up in the germline V gene. At the junction V is shortened by 1 base and J by 2 bases, with 6 bases in between. The CDR3 starts with the cysteine, ends with the phenylalanine, and has 13 residues. The entry retains the CDR3 DNA only, 39 bases that are in frame from base 1. The time point label corresponds to: around 4 weeks on oral tofacitinib. Interpreted using the paper, the treatment or condition label stands for: oral pan-JAK inhibitor, 5-10 mg twice daily. Lesional scalp punch biopsies and peripheral blood were collected from alopecia areata patients. PBMCs were separated by density centrifugation and stained for CD3, CD4 and CD8, after which CD4+ and CD8+ T cells were sorted on a FACSAria.

The material sequenced was CD4+ T cells sorted from blood, taken at week 4, from a patient treated with tofacitinib. The chain is encoded by TRBV4-1 joined to TRBJ2-7, with the D gene call left open. This clonotype originated in a human donor with alopecia areata. The DNA is as follows: TGCGCCAGCAGCCAAGGAATAACCTACGAGCAGTACTTC. The encoded protein is CASSQGITYEQYF.